This entry concerns a single T cell receptor (beta chain). The antigen is unknown. This sample is part of a study of CD8+ T cells in alopecia areata. Whole-study results and caveats: Tofacitinib significantly lowered scalp clonality and expanded CD8+ clones among the top 100. Many of the expanded lesional clones endured in scalp and blood while on tofacitinib.

cDNA serving as the sequencing template came from extracted, reverse transcribed RNA. Produced via immunoSEQ multiplex PCR; TCRdb's table is partial and in-frame only. Of 150,000 to 200,000 clones listed, more than 55% were seen once; the top ten hold 1.3%. Treatment denoted: oral pan-JAK inhibitor, 5-10 mg twice daily. Lesional scalp punch biopsies and peripheral blood came from alopecia areata patients. Germline V gives CDR1 SGHTA, CDR2 FQGNSA. Germline trimming cut 5 bases from V and 2 bases from J; bases unmatched to any gene: 3. The CDR3 loop spans 14 amino acids. The clonotype was recovered from a human donor with alopecia areata. The specimen comprised CD4+ T cells sorted from blood, sampled between weeks 47 and 50, from a patient treated with tofacitinib. This rearrangement joins TRBV7-2 to TRBJ2-1; 7 bases line up with TRBD2. The CDR3 reads CASSLSGTYNEQFF. The CDR3 nucleotides read TGTGCCAGCAGCCTCAGCGGGACCTACAATGAGCAGTTCTTC.